The 27 T cell receptor beta chains given below trace back to one sample, sequenced in a study of cytomegalovirus exposure and HLA in healthy donors. Researchers ran the PCR with 60 Vbeta and 13 Jbeta primers. Using immunoSEQ multiplex PCR, the repertoire was profiled, and TCRdb retains in-frame clones only, with some absent. The sample contains around 110,000 clones, roughly four fifths of which appear only once. Material: PBMCs. The receptors derive from a woman aged 50 to 60 in good health and CMV-seropositive.

The rearrangement uses TRBV28 and TRBJ1-1; D unresolved. Germline V gene lookup returns CDR1 MDHEN and CDR2 SYDVKM. This CDR3 spans 15 amino acids. V lost 5 bases and J 2 bases, leaving 15 bases between the germline ends. The CDR3 nucleotides read TGTGCCAGCAGTGGGCTTGGAGCGGGTAACACTGAAGCTTTCTTT. Amino acid sequence: CASSGLGAGNTEAFF.

There are a few counts of this clone. CDR3 in DNA: TGTGCCAGCAGTTTAGGGGGCTATGGCTCCTACAATGAGCAGTTCTTC. It codes for CASSLGGYGSYNEQFF. V gene TRBV27 combines with J gene TRBJ2-1; D may be TRBD1 (6 bases). This CDR3 is 16 amino acids long. V was shortened by 2 bases and J by 0 bases, with 11 bases between the two germline ends. Per the germline V gene, CDR1 is MNHEY and CDR2 is SMNVEV (reference sequence).

The chain is built from TRBV6-1 and TRBJ1-2; 9 positions match TRBD1. CDR1 MNHNS and CDR2 SASEGT come from the germline V gene. J gave up 7 bases and V 2 bases, and 5 bases lay outside the gene matches. The CDR3 sequence is 14 residues long. CDR3 coding DNA: TGTGCCAGCAGTGAATATAGACAGGGGGGTGGCTACACCTTC. Its protein product is CASSEYRQGGGYTF.

V and J are TRBV21-1 and TRBJ1-5. TRBV21-1 is assigned pseudogene status. The CDR3 loop spans 15 amino acids. The CDR3 loop is CASVGGPRGNQPQHF. The CDR3 DNA reads as TGTGCCAGCGTGGGTGGCCCCCGGGGCAATCAGCCCCAGCATTTT.

The V call is TRBV28, the J call TRBJ1-3; 8 bases line up with TRBD1. CDR1 MDHEN and CDR2 SYDVKM come from the germline V gene. The CDR3 loop spans 15 amino acids. The trim removed 4 bases at V and 0 bases at J, leaving 2 bases unmatched. For the CDR3, the DNA is TGTGCCAGCAGTTGGACAGGGACCTCTGGAAACACCATATATTTT. This sequence encodes CASSWTGTSGNTIYF.

This clone showed up just a few times. Here the CDR3 DNA reads TGCGCCAGCAGCCAAGATCAAGCGAATACGCAGTATTTT. Its protein product is CASSQDQANTQYF. The chain recombines TRBV4-3 with TRBJ2-3; no reliable D call. CDR1 LGHNA and CDR2 YSLEER come from the germline V gene. The CDR3 consists of 13 residues. V was shortened by 0 bases and J by 7 bases, with 8 bases between the two germline ends.

The V gene is TRBV7-3, the J gene TRBJ1-2; the match to TRBD1 covers 8 bases. V gave up 4 bases and J gave up 8 bases; unmatched junction bases: 9. The CDR3 totals 14 residues. CDR1 and CDR2 (germline): SGHTA, FQGTGA. CDR3 loop: CASSSGQGGRGYTF. CDR3 DNA sequence: TGTGCCAGCAGCTCAGGACAGGGAGGACGGGGCTACACCTTC.

The chain employs TRBV6-5 and TRBJ1-4; TRBD1 aligns across 9 bases. CDR3 length: 15 amino acids. Germline V gene lookup returns CDR1 MNHEY and CDR2 SVGAGI. The junction had 3 bases not matched to a gene; V was cut back by 2 bases and J by 5 bases. The CDR3 sequence is CASSYAGTGNEKLFF. The CDR3 coding sequence is TGTGCCAGCAGTTACGCCGGGACAGGGAATGAAAAACTGTTTTTT.

The chain links TRBV10-3 to TRBJ2-5; 10 bases align to TRBD2. CDR1 ENHRY and CDR2 SYGVKD come from the germline V gene. The CDR3 is 15 amino acids. V lost 3 bases to trimming and J lost 4 bases; unmatched junction nucleotides: 5. DNA for the CDR3: TGTGCCATCAGTGATCCTAGCGGGGGAGGAGAGACCCAGTACTTC. This codes for CAISDPSGGGETQYF.

The V gene is TRBV7-6, the J gene TRBJ2-7, with D possibly TRBD2 on 6 matching bases. The length of the CDR3 is 14 residues. V lost 3 bases to trimming and J lost 6 bases, with 15 bases between them. Germline V gene data show CDR1 as SGHVS and CDR2 as FNYEAQ. The DNA for the CDR3 is TGTGCCAGCAGCTTCAGCGGAGGGGTCGGCGAGCAGTACTTC. Its translation is CASSFSGGVGEQYF. Combining the CDR3 with reference TRBV7-6 and TRBJ2-7 gives the whole variable domain GAGVSQSPRYKVTKRGQDVALRCDPISGHVSLYWYRQALGQGPEFLTYFNYEAQQDKSGLPNDRFSAERPEGSISTLTIQRTEQRDSAMYRCASSFSGGVGEQYFGPGTRLTVT.

This chain uses TRBV4-2 with TRBJ2-5, with D unclear. The J call is doubtful: the DNA matches TRBJ2-7 better. Germline assignment: CDR1 LGHNA and CDR2 YNFKEQ. The CDR3 loop spans 14 amino acids. The chain's CDR3 is CASSQDLLAYEQYF. For the CDR3, the DNA is TGTGCCAGCAGCCAAGATCTTCTAGCCTACGAGCAGTACTTC.

The V gene is TRBV28, the J gene TRBJ1-1, with D hard to call. CDR1 MDHEN and CDR2 SYDVKM come from the germline V gene. This CDR3 comprises 12 residues. The V and J ends lost 2 bases and 11 bases respectively, with 12 bases between them. CDR3 in amino acids: CASSLEARRAFF. As DNA, the CDR3 is TGTGCCAGCAGTTTAGAGGCCCGTCGTGCTTTCTTT. Filled out from reference TRBV28 and TRBJ1-1, the complete variable domain reads DVKVTQSSRYLVKRTGEKVFLECVQDMDHENMFWYRQDPGLGLRLIYFSYDVKMKEKGDIPEGYSVSREKKERFSLILESASTNQTSMYLCASSLEARRAFFGQGTRLTVV.

This clone was observed a few times. Other nucleotide sequences in the sample specify the same CDR3. V and J are TRBV18 and TRBJ1-6, with D tentatively TRBD1 (5 bases). The V end lost 6 bases, the J end lost 8 bases, and 14 bases lay between the germline ends. The CDR3 length is 14 residues. CDR1 is KGHSH and CDR2 is LQKENI in the germline V gene. CDR3 amino acids: CASSSGGIDSPLHF. CDR3 DNA: TGTGCCAGCTCCTCGGGGGGGATTGATTCACCCCTCCACTTT.

CDR3 nucleotides: TGTGCCAGCAGCTCCCGGACAGCAAGGTTAGATACGCAGTATTTT. Its protein product is CASSSRTARLDTQYF. The gene calls are TRBV13 and TRBJ2-3; D is possibly TRBD1 (6 bases). CDR1 is PRHDT and CDR2 is FYEKMQ in the germline V gene (reference sequence). The ends were cut back, 4 bases at V and 5 bases at J, with 16 bases in the middle. The CDR3 has 15 residues.

This chain connects TRBV5-1 to TRBJ2-7, with D tentatively TRBD1 (6 bases). V was shortened by 2 bases and J by 1 base, with 10 bases between the two germline ends. Germline lookup yields CDR1 SGHRS and CDR2 YFSETQ. The CDR3 extends over 14 amino acids. CDR3 nucleotide sequence: TGCGCCAGCAGCTTAGGGACACCTTCCTACGAGCAGTACTTC. Translating gives CASSLGTPSYEQYF.

The chain has TRBV4-1 and TRBJ2-1, with 11 bases aligning to TRBD2. CDR3 size: 21 residues. Germline V gives CDR1 MGHRA, CDR2 YSYEKL. Trimming took 4 bases from V and 1 from J; bases not matched to a gene: 18. CDR3 nucleotides: TGCGCCAGCAGCCCCCGTGATCCTCTAGCGGGGGGCCCAGATTCCTACAATGAGCAGTTCTTC. This encodes CASSPRDPLAGGPDSYNEQFF.

The rearrangement uses TRBV19 and TRBJ2-1, with D perhaps TRBD2 (7 bases). This CDR3 has 16 residues. The germline CDR1 and CDR2 sequences are LNHDA and SQIVND (reference sequence). V lost 1 base and J 7 bases, leaving 17 bases between the germline ends. The CDR3 sequence: CASSIVGGGQGNEQFF. In DNA, the CDR3 is TGTGCCAGTAGTATAGTTGGGGGGGGTCAGGGGAATGAGCAGTTCTTC.

The chain couples TRBV18 to TRBJ1-2; D unresolved. CDR3 length equals 11 residues. The germline V and J ends were trimmed by 6 bases and 5 bases, with 7 bases remaining between them. Germline V gene sequence: CDR1 KGHSH, CDR2 LQKENI. In DNA, the CDR3 is TGTGCCAGCTCTACAGAGTATGGCTACACCTTC. This translates into CASSTEYGYTF.

This clone has just one count. The chain recombines TRBV5-8 with TRBJ2-1; 7 bases are shared with TRBD1. Germline V lookup: CDR1 SGHTS, CDR2 YDEGEE. The CDR3 sequence is 15 residues long. V was clipped by 0 bases and J by 5 bases; unmatched bases: 5. CDR3 DNA: TGTGCCAGCAGCTTGGAAGGGGACAGAGACAATGAGCAGTTCTTC. Amino acid sequence: CASSLEGDRDNEQFF.

The rearrangement links TRBV2 to TRBJ1-2; 9 bases align to TRBD1. V dropped 6 bases and J dropped 2; count of bases not matched to a gene: 7. CDR3 length equals 15 residues. CDR1 and CDR2 (germline): SNHLY, FYNNEI. The CDR3 region has the DNA TGTGCCAGCAGCGTACAGGGGGCCGCCAACTATGGCTACACCTTC. Encoded protein: CASSVQGAANYGYTF.

The chain couples TRBV6-4 to TRBJ2-1; D not certain. This CDR3 is 13 amino acids long. Germline V gene lookup returns CDR1 MRHNA and CDR2 SNTAGT. Trimming took 3 bases from V and 0 from J, leaving 3 bases between them. In DNA form, the CDR3 reads TGTGCCAGCAGTGAGAGCTCCTACAATGAGCAGTTCTTC. This encodes CASSESSYNEQFF.

The rearrangement links TRBV5-1 to TRBJ1-6; 8 bases are shared with TRBD1. Germline lookup yields CDR1 SGHRS and CDR2 YFSETQ. This CDR3 is built from 15 residues. With V trimmed by 0 bases and J by 9 bases, 5 bases remained unmatched. The CDR3 nucleotides are TGCGCCAGCAGCTTGGGGACAGGGCCGGCTTCACCCCTCCACTTT. It specifies CASSLGTGPASPLHF. Supplemented by reference TRBV5-1 and TRBJ1-6, the full variable domain reads KAGVTQTPRYLIKTRGQQVTLSCSPISGHRSVSWYQQTPGQGLQFLFEYFSETQRNKGNFPGRFSGRQFSNSRSEMNVSTLELGDSALYLCASSLGTGPASPLHFGNGTRLTVT.

At least ten counts were recorded for this clone. The V gene is TRBV7-3, the J gene TRBJ1-1; TRBD1 aligns across 7 bases. V was pared by 3 bases and J by 4 bases, with 2 bases of the junction left unmatched. The CDR3 is made up of 13 amino acids. Germline values: CDR1 SGHTA, CDR2 FQGTGA. The CDR3, as DNA: TGTGCCAGCAGCTTGAACAGGGGCACTGAAGCTTTCTTT. Translated, it gives CASSLNRGTEAFF.

CDR3 region: CASSSRVDTYTDTQYF. DNA for the CDR3: TGTGCCAGCAGCTCTAGAGTGGACACATACACAGATACGCAGTATTTT. The J gene is TRBJ2-3, the V gene TRBV7-9; TRBD1 is a possible D gene (5 bases). This CDR3 is 16 amino acids long. CDR1 is SEHNR and CDR2 is FQNEAQ in the germline V gene (reference sequence). Trimming left V 4 bases short and J 2 bases short, with 16 bases between.

This clone was seen once. The J gene is TRBJ2-4, the V gene TRBV18; no reliable D call. Germline CDR1 is KGHSH and CDR2 is LQKENI. The CDR3 has 13 residues. V lost 5 bases, J lost 8 bases, and 13 bases lay in between. DNA for the CDR3: TGTGCCAGCTCAGGGTTGCCCGCGGACATTCAGTACTTC. Translated: CASSGLPADIQYF. Supplemented by reference TRBV18 and TRBJ2-4, the full variable domain reads NAGVMQNPRHLVRRRGQEARLRCSPMKGHSHVYWYRQLPEEGLKFMVYLQKENIIDESGMPKERFSAEFPKEGPSILRIQQVVRGDSAAYFCASSGLPADIQYFGAGTRLSVL.

The V call is TRBV2, the J call TRBJ2-5, with a tentative D call TRBD1 (6 bases). Trimming left V 3 bases short and J 6 bases short, with 20 bases between. This CDR3 spans 16 amino acids. Germline lookup yields CDR1 SNHLY and CDR2 FYNNEI. In DNA form, the CDR3 reads TGTGCCAGCAGTGACCCAACATCAGGGGTCGTGAAGACCCAGTACTTC. It codes for CASSDPTSGVVKTQYF.

The genes are TRBV28 and TRBJ1-4; 7 nucleotides agree with TRBD1. Per the germline V gene, CDR1 is MDHEN and CDR2 is SYDVKM. The CDR3 has 15 amino acids. V trimming: 2 bases; J trimming: 5 bases; junction bases outside the gene matches: 5. For the CDR3, the DNA is TGTGCCAGCAGTTTACCCGACAGGGAAAATGAAAAACTGTTTTTT. This sequence encodes CASSLPDRENEKLFF.